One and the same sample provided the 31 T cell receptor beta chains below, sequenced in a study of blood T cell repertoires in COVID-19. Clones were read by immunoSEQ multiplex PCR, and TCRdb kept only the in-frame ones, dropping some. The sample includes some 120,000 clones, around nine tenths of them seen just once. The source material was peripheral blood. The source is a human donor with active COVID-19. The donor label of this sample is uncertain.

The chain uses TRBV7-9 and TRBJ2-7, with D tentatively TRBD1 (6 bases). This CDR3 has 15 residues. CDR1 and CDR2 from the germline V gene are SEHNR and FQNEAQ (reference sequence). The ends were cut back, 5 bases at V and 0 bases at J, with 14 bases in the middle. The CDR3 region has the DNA TGTGCCAGCAGCCACCCCGACAGGCCCTCCTACGAGCAGTACTTC. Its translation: CASSHPDRPSYEQYF. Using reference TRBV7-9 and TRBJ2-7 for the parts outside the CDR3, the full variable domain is DTGVSQNPRHKITKRGQNVTFRCDPISEHNRLYWYRQTLGQGPEFLTYFQNEAQLEKSRLLSDRFSAERPKGSFSTLEIQRTEQGDSAMYLCASSHPDRPSYEQYFGPGTRLTVT.

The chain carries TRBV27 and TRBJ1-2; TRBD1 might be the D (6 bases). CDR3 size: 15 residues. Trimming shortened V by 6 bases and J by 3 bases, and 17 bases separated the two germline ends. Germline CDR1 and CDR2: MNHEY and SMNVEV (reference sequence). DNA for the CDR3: TGTGCCAGCAGACTACTAGGAGGGGGGGACTATGGCTACACCTTC. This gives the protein CASRLLGGGDYGYTF.

The CDR3 protein is CASSEVTGQNEAFF. The CDR3 DNA follows: TGTGCCAGCAGTGAAGTCACAGGGCAGAATGAAGCTTTCTTT. V is TRBV2 and J is TRBJ1-1; tentatively, D is TRBD1 (6 bases). The CDR3 runs to 14 residues. V lost 1 base and J 7 bases, leaving 13 bases between the germline ends. Germline V gene data show CDR1 as SNHLY and CDR2 as FYNNEI.

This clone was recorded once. CDR3 protein: CASSQTGTGGYEQYF. The CDR3 region has the DNA TGTGCCAGTAGTCAAACCGGGACAGGGGGCTACGAGCAGTACTTC. The rearrangement joins TRBV19 to TRBJ2-7, with 11 positions matching TRBD1. Germline V lookup: CDR1 LNHDA, CDR2 SQIVND (reference sequence). With V trimmed by 5 bases and J by 3 bases, 6 bases remained unmatched. The CDR3 consists of 15 residues. Looking up the rest from reference TRBV19 and TRBJ2-7 gives the full variable domain: DGGITQSPKYLFRKEGQNVTLSCEQNLNHDAMYWYRQDPGQGLRLIYYSQIVNDFQKGDIAEGYSVSREKKESFPLTVTSAQKNPTAFYLCASSQTGTGGYEQYFGPGTRLTVT.

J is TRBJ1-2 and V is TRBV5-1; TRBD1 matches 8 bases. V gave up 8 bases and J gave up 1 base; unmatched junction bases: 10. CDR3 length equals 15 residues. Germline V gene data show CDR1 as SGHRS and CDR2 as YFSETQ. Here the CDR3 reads CASSLDRVDNYGYTF. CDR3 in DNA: TGCGCCAGTAGCCTGGACAGGGTAGATAACTATGGCTACACCTTC.

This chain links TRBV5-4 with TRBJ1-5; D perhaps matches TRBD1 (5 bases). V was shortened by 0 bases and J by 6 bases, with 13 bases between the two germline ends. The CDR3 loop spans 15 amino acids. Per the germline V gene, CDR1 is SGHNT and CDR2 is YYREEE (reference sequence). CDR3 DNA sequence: TGTGCCAGCAGCTTGGATGGGGCAGGGCTTCAGCCCCAGCATTTT. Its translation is CASSLDGAGLQPQHF.

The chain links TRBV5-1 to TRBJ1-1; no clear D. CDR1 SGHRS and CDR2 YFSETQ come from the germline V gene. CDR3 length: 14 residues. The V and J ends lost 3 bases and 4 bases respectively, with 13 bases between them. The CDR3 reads CASSSPRQATEAFF. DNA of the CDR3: TGCGCCAGCAGCTCCCCCCGTCAGGCCACTGAAGCTTTCTTT.

The CDR3 reads CASSYSRRGATYEQYF. The CDR3 nucleotides read TGTGCCAGCAGTTACTCCCGGCGGGGGGCGACCTACGAGCAGTACTTC. This chain links TRBV6-6 with TRBJ2-7, with 8 bases aligning to TRBD2. V lost 0 bases and J lost 2; bases outside the gene matches: 6. The CDR3 has 16 residues. Germline assignment: CDR1 MNHNY and CDR2 SVGAGI (reference sequence).

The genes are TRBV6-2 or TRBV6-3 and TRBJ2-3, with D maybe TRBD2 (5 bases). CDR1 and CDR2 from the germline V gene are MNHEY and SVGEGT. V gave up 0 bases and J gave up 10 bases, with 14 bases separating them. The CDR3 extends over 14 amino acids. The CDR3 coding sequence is TGTGCCAGCAGTTACTCGATAGGACTGGCCGCGCAGTATTTT. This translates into CASSYSIGLAAQYF.

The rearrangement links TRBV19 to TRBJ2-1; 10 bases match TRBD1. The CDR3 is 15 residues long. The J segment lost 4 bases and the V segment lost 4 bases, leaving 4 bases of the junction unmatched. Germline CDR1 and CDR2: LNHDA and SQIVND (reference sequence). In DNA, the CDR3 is TGTGCCAGTAGTAGACAGGGGGCGAAATACAATGAGCAGTTCTTC. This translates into CASSRQGAKYNEQFF. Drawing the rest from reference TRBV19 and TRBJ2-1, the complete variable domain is DGGITQSPKYLFRKEGQNVTLSCEQNLNHDAMYWYRQDPGQGLRLIYYSQIVNDFQKGDIAEGYSVSREKKESFPLTVTSAQKNPTAFYLCASSRQGAKYNEQFFGPGTRLTVL.

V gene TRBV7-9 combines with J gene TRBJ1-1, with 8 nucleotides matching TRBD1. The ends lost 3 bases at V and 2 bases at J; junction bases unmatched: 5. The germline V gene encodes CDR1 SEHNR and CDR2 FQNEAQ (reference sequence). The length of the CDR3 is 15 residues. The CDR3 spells CASSFWTGTNTEAFF. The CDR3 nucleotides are TGTGCCAGCAGCTTTTGGACAGGGACAAACACTGAAGCTTTCTTT.

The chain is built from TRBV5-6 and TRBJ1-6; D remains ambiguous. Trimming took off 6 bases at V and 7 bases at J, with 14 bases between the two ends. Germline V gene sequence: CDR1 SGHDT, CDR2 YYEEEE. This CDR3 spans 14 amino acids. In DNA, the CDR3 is TGTGCCAGCAACAATGGACTGTCGAATTCACCCCTCCACTTT. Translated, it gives CASNNGLSNSPLHF.

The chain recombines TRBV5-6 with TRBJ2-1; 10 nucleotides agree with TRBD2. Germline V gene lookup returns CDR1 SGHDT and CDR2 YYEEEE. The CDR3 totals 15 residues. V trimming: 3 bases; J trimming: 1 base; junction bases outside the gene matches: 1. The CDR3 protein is CASSSGLASYNEQFF. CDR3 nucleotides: TGTGCCAGCAGCTCGGGACTAGCGTCCTACAATGAGCAGTTCTTC.

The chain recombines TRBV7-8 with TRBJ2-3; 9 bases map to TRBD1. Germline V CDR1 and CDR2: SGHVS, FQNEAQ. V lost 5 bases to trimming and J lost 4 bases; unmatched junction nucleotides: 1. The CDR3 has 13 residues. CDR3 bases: TGTGCCAGCAGCCGGGACAGGGCAGATACGCAGTATTTT. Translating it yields CASSRDRADTQYF.

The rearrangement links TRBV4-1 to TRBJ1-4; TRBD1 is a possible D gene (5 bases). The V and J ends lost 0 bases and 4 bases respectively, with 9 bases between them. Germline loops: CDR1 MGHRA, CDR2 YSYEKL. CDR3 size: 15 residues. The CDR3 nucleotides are TGCGCCAGCAGCCAAGACCGACAGCTTAATGAAAAACTGTTTTTT. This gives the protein CASSQDRQLNEKLFF.

CDR3 bases: TGTGCCAGCAGAATCGGCGGTGCGAACACCGGGGAGCTGTTTTTT. It translates to CASRIGGANTGELFF. The J gene is TRBJ2-2, the V gene TRBV25-1; D ambiguous. Germline lookup yields CDR1 MGHDK and CDR2 SYGVNS. V was trimmed by 6 bases and J by 0 bases, leaving 11 bases between them. The CDR3 loop spans 15 amino acids.

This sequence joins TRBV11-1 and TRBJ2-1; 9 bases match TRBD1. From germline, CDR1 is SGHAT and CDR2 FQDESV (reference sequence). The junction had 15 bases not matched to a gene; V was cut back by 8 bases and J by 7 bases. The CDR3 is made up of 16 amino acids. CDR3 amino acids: CASALSPGTGRNEQFF. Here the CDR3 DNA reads TGTGCCAGCGCCTTATCCCCCGGGACAGGGAGGAATGAGCAGTTCTTC.

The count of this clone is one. CDR3 nucleotide sequence: TGTGCCAGCAGCGTAGCCGCGTCCAACACCGGGGAGCTGTTTTTT. Translated: CASSVAASNTGELFF. The rearrangement joins TRBV9 to TRBJ2-2; D gene unclear. Germline V lookup: CDR1 SGDLS, CDR2 YYNGEE. V dropped 0 bases and J dropped 2 bases, with 8 bases sitting between them. The CDR3 has 15 residues. Supplemented by reference TRBV9 and TRBJ2-2, the full variable domain reads DSGVTQTPKHLITATGQRVTLRCSPRSGDLSVYWYQQSLDQGLQFLIQYYNGEERAKGNILERFSAQQFPDLHSELNLSSLELGDSALYFCASSVAASNTGELFFGEGSRLTVL.

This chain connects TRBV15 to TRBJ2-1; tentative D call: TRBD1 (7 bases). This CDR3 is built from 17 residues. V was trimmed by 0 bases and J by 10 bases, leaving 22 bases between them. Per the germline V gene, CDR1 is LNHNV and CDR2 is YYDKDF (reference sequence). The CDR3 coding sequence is TGTGCCACCAGCAGAGATCGGGAGACGGCGACAGGGTCCGAGCAGTTCTTC. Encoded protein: CATSRDRETATGSEQFF.

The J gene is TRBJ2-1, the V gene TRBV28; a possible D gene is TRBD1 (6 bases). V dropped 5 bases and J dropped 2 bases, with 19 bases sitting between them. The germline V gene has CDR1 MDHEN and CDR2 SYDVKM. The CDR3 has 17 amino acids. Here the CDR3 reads CASSMTGVGSTYNEQFF. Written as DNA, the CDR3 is TGTGCCAGCAGTATGACAGGTGTAGGCTCAACCTACAATGAGCAGTTCTTC.

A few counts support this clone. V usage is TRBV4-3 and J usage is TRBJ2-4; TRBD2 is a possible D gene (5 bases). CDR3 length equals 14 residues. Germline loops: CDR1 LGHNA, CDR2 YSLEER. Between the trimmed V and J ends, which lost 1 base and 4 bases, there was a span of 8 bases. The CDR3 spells CASSQGTGKNIQYF. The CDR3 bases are TGCGCCAGCAGCCAAGGGACGGGGAAAAACATTCAGTACTTC.

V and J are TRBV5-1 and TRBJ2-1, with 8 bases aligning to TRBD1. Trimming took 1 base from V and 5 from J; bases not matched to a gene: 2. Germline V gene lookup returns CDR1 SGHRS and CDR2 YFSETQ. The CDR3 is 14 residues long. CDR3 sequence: CASSLRGQDNEQFF. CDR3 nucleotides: TGCGCCAGCAGCTTGCGGGGACAGGACAATGAGCAGTTCTTC.

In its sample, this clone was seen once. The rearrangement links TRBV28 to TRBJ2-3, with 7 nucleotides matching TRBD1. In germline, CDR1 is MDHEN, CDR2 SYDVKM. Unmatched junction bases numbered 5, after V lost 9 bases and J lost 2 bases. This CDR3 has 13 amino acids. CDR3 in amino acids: CARGGFLTDTQYF. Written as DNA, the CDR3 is TGTGCCAGAGGGGGCTTCCTCACAGATACGCAGTATTTT.

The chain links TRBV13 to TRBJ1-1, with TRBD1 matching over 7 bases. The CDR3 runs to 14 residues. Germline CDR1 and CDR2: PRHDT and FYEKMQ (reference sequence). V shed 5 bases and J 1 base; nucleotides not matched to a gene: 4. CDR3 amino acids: CASSHRGPNTEAFF. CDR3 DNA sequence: TGTGCCAGCAGCCACAGGGGCCCGAACACTGAAGCTTTCTTT.

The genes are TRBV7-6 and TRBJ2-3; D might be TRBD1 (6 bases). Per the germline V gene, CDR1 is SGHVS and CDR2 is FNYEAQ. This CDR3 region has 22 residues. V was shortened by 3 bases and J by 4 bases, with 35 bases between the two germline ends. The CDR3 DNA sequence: TGTGCCAGCAGCTTTGATTTTTGGGACAAGGCTTTTATTCAGGGTAGTTCAGATACGCAGTATTTT. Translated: CASSFDFWDKAFIQGSSDTQYF.

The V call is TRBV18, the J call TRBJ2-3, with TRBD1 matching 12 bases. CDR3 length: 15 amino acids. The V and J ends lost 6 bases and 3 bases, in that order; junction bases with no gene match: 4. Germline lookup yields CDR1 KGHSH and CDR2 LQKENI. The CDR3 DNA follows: TGTGCCAGCTCGCGGGACAGGGGGCGGACAGATACGCAGTATTTT. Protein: CASSRDRGRTDTQYF.

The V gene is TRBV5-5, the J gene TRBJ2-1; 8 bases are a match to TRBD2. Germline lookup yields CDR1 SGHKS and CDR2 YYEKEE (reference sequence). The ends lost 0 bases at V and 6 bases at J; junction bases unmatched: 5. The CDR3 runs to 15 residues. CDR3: CASSLVAGGLNEQFF. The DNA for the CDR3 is TGTGCCAGCAGCTTGGTTGCGGGGGGCCTCAATGAGCAGTTCTTC.

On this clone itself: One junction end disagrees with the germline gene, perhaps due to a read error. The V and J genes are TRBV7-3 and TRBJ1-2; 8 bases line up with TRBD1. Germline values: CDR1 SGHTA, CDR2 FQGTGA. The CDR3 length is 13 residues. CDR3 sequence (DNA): TGTGCCAGCAGCATGGTCCCGGGACAGGTAGCCCTCTTC. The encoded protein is CASSMVPGQVALF. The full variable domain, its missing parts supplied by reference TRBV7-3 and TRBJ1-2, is GAGVSQTPSNKVTEKGKYVELRCDPISGHTALYWYRQSLGQGPEFLIYFQGTGAADDSGLPNDRFFAVRPEGSVSTLKIQRTERGDSAVYLCASSMVPGQVALFGSGTRLTVV.

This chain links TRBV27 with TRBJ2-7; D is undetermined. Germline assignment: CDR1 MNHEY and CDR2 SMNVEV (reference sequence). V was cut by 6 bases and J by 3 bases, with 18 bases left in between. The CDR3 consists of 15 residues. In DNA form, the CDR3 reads TGTGCCAGCAGCCGCTGGCCACTTCGGGTCTACGAGCAGTACTTC. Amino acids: CASSRWPLRVYEQYF.

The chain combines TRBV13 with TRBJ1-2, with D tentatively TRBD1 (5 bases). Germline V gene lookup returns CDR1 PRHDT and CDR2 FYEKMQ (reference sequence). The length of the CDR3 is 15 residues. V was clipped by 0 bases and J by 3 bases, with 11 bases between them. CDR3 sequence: CASSLGKGLYYGYTF. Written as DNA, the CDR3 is TGTGCCAGCAGCTTAGGGAAGGGGCTTTACTATGGCTACACCTTC.

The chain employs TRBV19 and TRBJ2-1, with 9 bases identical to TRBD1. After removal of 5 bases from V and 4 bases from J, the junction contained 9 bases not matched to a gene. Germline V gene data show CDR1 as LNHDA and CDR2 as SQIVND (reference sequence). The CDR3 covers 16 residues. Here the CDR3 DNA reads TGTGCCAGTAGTGTGAGCACAGGGGGCACGTACAATGAGCAGTTCTTC. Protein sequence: CASSVSTGGTYNEQFF.